The rows below give T cell receptor beta chains drawn from one sample of a study of T-cell reconstitution after alpha-beta-depleted transplantation in children. TCRdb itself ran the PCR reads through MiXCR, one entry per CDR3 protein. The table shows about 300,000 distinct CDR3 sequences, with roughly 7.8% occurring only once. This specimen consisted of peripheral blood, obtained 360 days after TCRalphabeta/CD19-depleted stem cell transplant. The receptors stem from a female patient under 10 years old who had a stem cell transplant for Fanconi anemia, so the T cells may come from the graft donor. Each CDR3 is given with its conserved first and last residue. The D gene is left open where the match is weak. Some rows have no size entry. The others give once, few or many, or a class for an expanded clone.

j_call clone_size d_call v_call cdr3_aa cdr3_nt
TRBJ2-1 many NA TRBV29-1 CSVEDRKLVYNEQFF TGCAGCGTTGAAGATCGGAAACTAGTCTACAATGAGCAGTTCTTC
TRBJ1-6 many TRBD1 TRBV12-3/TRBV12-4 CASSLTGVNSPLHF TGTGCCAGCAGTTTAACAGGGGTTAATTCACCCCTCCACTTT
TRBJ1-1 many TRBD1 TRBV4-2 CASSQTGGQAFF TGTGCCAGCAGCCAAACAGGGGGCCAAGCTTTCTTT
TRBJ1-1 many NA TRBV28 CASSLWGQNTEAFF TGTGCCAGCAGTTTGTGGGGGCAGAACACTGAAGCTTTCTTT
TRBJ2-1 NA NA TRBV2 CASSSRHGGLRDNEQFF TGTGCCAGCAGTTCCCGCCACGGGGGGCTGAGGGACAATGAGCAGTTCTTC
TRBJ1-1 many NA TRBV18 CASSPRDRTEAFF TGTGCCAGCTCACCCAGGGATAGGACTGAAGCTTTCTTT
TRBJ2-7 few TRBD2 TRBV13 CASSPPSGGTYEQYF TGTGCCAGCAGCCCTCCTAGCGGGGGAACCTACGAGCAGTACTTC
TRBJ1-2 many NA TRBV5-1 CASSLTPQNGYTF TGCGCCAGCAGCTTGACACCCCAAAATGGCTACACCTTC
TRBJ2-2 NA TRBD1 TRBV6-5 CASSYSGQPGSELFF TGTGCCAGCAGTTACTCGGGACAGCCCGGATCGGAGCTGTTTTTT
TRBJ1-2 few NA TRBV12-3/TRBV12-4 CASSFIGSYGYTF TGTGCCAGCAGTTTTATTGGCTCCTATGGCTACACCTTC
TRBJ2-7 NA NA TRBV7-8 CASSYLGLREYEGEQYF TGTGCCAGCAGCTACCTAGGTTTAAGGGAGTACGAGGGAGAGCAGTACTTC
TRBJ2-7 few NA TRBV5-8 CASSLPGRRSYEQYF TGTGCCAGCAGCTTACCGGGACGGCGGTCCTACGAGCAGTACTTC
TRBJ2-3 many NA TRBV21-1 CASSKDPSGRPAGTDTQYF TGTGCCAGCAGCAAAGACCCTAGCGGGAGACCCGCCGGCACAGATACGCAGTATTTT
TRBJ2-3 NA NA TRBV11-1 CASSLQGWDTDTQYF TGTGCCAGCAGCTTACAGGGTTGGGACACAGATACGCAGTATTTT
TRBJ1-2 many NA TRBV20-1 CSARADVKGYGYTF TGCAGTGCTAGAGCGGACGTCAAAGGCTATGGCTACACCTTC